A selection of T cell receptor beta chains follows, all from one sample in a study of cytomegalovirus exposure and HLA in healthy donors. Assay: immunoSEQ multiplex PCR; the TCRdb copy retains only in-frame clones and omits some. The sample carries around 190,000 clones, 80% to 90% recorded once. Material for sequencing was PBMCs. Every receptor here comes from a woman aged 25 to 39 in good health and CMV-seronegative. CDR3s include the opening cysteine and the closing phenylalanine or tryptophan. D genes are given only for firm matches. The size field is filled for only some rows; it gives once, few, many or a size class.

abundance: NA; d_gene: NA; v_gene: TRBV6-6; j_gene: TRBJ2-7; CDR3nt: TGTGCCAGCAGTCCCAGGGGTGATCAGTACTTC; CDR3aa: CASSPRGDQYF
abundance: NA; d_gene: TRBD1; v_gene: TRBV7-8; j_gene: TRBJ1-2; CDR3nt: TGTGCCAGCAGCTTAGGCGTCGGGACAGAAAACGCATATGGCTACACCTTC; CDR3aa: CASSLGVGTENAYGYTF
abundance: NA; d_gene: TRBD2; v_gene: TRBV7-6; j_gene: TRBJ2-6; CDR3nt: TGTGCCAGCAGCGTAGCGGGGGGTGCGCCTGGGGCCAACGTCCTGACTTTC; CDR3aa: CASSVAGGAPGANVLTF
abundance: NA; d_gene: TRBD1; v_gene: TRBV5-1; j_gene: TRBJ2-7; CDR3nt: TGCGCCAGCAGCCAGGGACAGCTATTCCCGAGCTCCTACGAGCAGTACTTC; CDR3aa: CASSQGQLFPSSYEQYF
abundance: NA; d_gene: NA; v_gene: TRBV21-1; j_gene: TRBJ2-7; CDR3nt: TGTGCCAGCAGCCTTCCTTTAGACAGGGTCGAGCAGTACTTC; CDR3aa: CASSLPLDRVEQYF
abundance: NA; d_gene: NA; v_gene: TRBV5-1; j_gene: TRBJ2-3; CDR3nt: TGCGCCAGCAGCTTGCTCGCTTCGAGAACAGATACGCAGTATTTT; CDR3aa: CASSLLASRTDTQYF
abundance: few; d_gene: TRBD2; v_gene: TRBV5-1; j_gene: TRBJ2-5; CDR3nt: TGCGCCAGCAGCTTGGGGACTAGCGGGGGAAAAGAAGAGACCCAGTACTTC; CDR3aa: CASSLGTSGGKEETQYF
abundance: few; d_gene: TRBD1; v_gene: TRBV6-4; j_gene: TRBJ1-1; CDR3nt: TGTGCCAGCGTTCAGGGACAGATGGTCTCTGAAGCTTTCTTT; CDR3aa: CASVQGQMVSEAFF
abundance: NA; d_gene: NA; v_gene: TRBV5-4; j_gene: TRBJ1-2; CDR3nt: TGTGCCAGCAGCTTGGTGGCGGGGGGCGGACACACCTTC; CDR3aa: CASSLVAGGGHTF
abundance: NA; d_gene: NA; v_gene: TRBV27; j_gene: TRBJ1-2; CDR3nt: TGTGCCAGCAGCCTACGGGCACAGGGCAGCTATGGCTACACCTTC; CDR3aa: CASSLRAQGSYGYTF
abundance: once; d_gene: NA; v_gene: TRBV2; j_gene: TRBJ2-5; CDR3nt: TGTGCCAGCAGTGTCCCTGGGCCCGGCCAAGAGACCCAGTACTTC; CDR3aa: CASSVPGPGQETQYF
abundance: NA; d_gene: TRBD1; v_gene: TRBV11-2; j_gene: TRBJ1-2; CDR3nt: TGTGCCAGCAGATTCAGGGGGGTTGTGGGTGGCTACACCTTC; CDR3aa: CASRFRGVVGGYTF
abundance: NA; d_gene: NA; v_gene: TRBV6-1; j_gene: TRBJ1-2; CDR3nt: TGTGCCAGCAGTGAAGCGCTATGGGACAGCTACACCTTC; CDR3aa: CASSEALWDSYTF
abundance: few; d_gene: TRBD2; v_gene: TRBV28; j_gene: TRBJ2-7; CDR3nt: TGTGCCAGCAGATCCCCGGGGGGCTACGAGCAGTACTTC; CDR3aa: CASRSPGGYEQYF
abundance: once; d_gene: TRBD2; v_gene: TRBV5-1; j_gene: TRBJ2-1; CDR3nt: TGCGCCAGCAGCTTGGAAGCGGGAGGGATCAAGAATGAGCAGTTCTTC; CDR3aa: CASSLEAGGIKNEQFF
abundance: NA; d_gene: NA; v_gene: TRBV27; j_gene: TRBJ2-7; CDR3nt: TGTGCCAGCTGGTCCACGGACAAACTCTACGAGCAGTACTTC; CDR3aa: CASWSTDKLYEQYF
abundance: NA; d_gene: TRBD1; v_gene: TRBV5-6; j_gene: TRBJ2-7; CDR3nt: TGTGCCAGCAGCCCAAATCGACAGGGAGTCTACGAGCAGTACTTC; CDR3aa: CASSPNRQGVYEQYF
abundance: NA; d_gene: NA; v_gene: TRBV28; j_gene: TRBJ1-4; CDR3nt: TGTGCCAGCACCCCTGGGTGGGGGCTTAATGAAAAACTGTTTTTT; CDR3aa: CASTPGWGLNEKLFF